These 13 T cell receptor beta chains came from one sample sequenced in a study of technical replicates of blood from a few donors. The data were produced by immunoSEQ multiplex PCR, yet TCRdb's version contains in-frame clones alone and is incomplete. Of 95,000 to 100,000 clones listed, roughly 95% are singletons. The sequenced material came from T cells isolated from PBMCs. The receptors stem from a human donor in good health.

The CDR3 loop is CASVGSSDEIGNEQFF. DNA for the CDR3: TGTGCCAGTGTGGGGTCTAGCGACGAGATAGGGAATGAGCAGTTCTTC. V is TRBV7-9 and J is TRBJ2-1; possibly TRBD2 for D (6 bases). The CDR3 loop spans 16 amino acids. Deletions cut 9 bases from V and 7 bases from J, with 25 bases between. Germline V gene lookup returns CDR1 SEHNR and CDR2 FQNEAQ (reference sequence).

This sequence joins TRBV11-3 and TRBJ2-2; D may be TRBD1 (6 bases). Germline loops: CDR1 SGHNT, CDR2 YENEEA. The CDR3 is 15 amino acids. The V and J ends lost 5 bases and 7 bases respectively, with 17 bases between them. CDR3: CASSQYREIGGELFF. CDR3 in DNA: TGTGCCAGCAGCCAATACAGGGAAATTGGCGGGGAGCTGTTTTTT.

The genes are TRBV2 and TRBJ2-5; possibly TRBD1 for D (6 bases). Germline assignment: CDR1 SNHLY and CDR2 FYNNEI. CDR3 length: 13 residues. Trimming removed 10 bases from V and 2 bases from J, with 14 bases in between. In DNA, the CDR3 is TGTGCCACAGAGACAGGTTCGCAAGAGACCCAGTACTTC. Translated, it gives CATETGSQETQYF.

This chain connects TRBV5-8 to TRBJ1-6; D ambiguous. This CDR3 region has 13 residues. Germline V gene sequence: CDR1 SGHTS, CDR2 YDEGEE. V was shortened by 0 bases and J by 10 bases, with 8 bases between the two germline ends. Written as DNA, the CDR3 is TGTGCCAGCAGCTTGGGGTTAAGCTCACCCCTCCACTTT. Translating it yields CASSLGLSSPLHF.

The gene calls are TRBV19 and TRBJ2-3, with 11 bases that match TRBD2. The germline V gene encodes CDR1 LNHDA and CDR2 SQIVND (reference sequence). V trimming: 4 bases; J trimming: 0 bases; junction bases outside the gene matches: 12. There are 19 residues in the CDR3. The CDR3 DNA reads as TGTGCCAGTAGTACCCTGAGGAGACTAGCGGGGTCTAGCACAGATACGCAGTATTTT. Translated: CASSTLRRLAGSSTDTQYF.

The rearrangement uses TRBV7-8 and TRBJ1-5; D call uncertain. CDR3 length: 14 residues. CDR1 and CDR2 from the germline V gene are SGHVS and FQNEAQ. V dropped 0 bases and J dropped 7 bases, with 10 bases sitting between them. CDR3 protein: CASSLALILQPQHF. CDR3 DNA: TGTGCCAGCAGCTTAGCCCTGATCCTACAGCCCCAGCATTTT.

This sequence joins TRBV11-2 and TRBJ2-3, with 7 positions matching TRBD2. This CDR3 is built from 16 residues. V was clipped by 0 bases and J by 2 bases; unmatched bases: 5. Germline V gene sequence: CDR1 SGHAT, CDR2 FQNNGV. CDR3 coding DNA: TGTGCCAGCAGCTTAGAGGCGGGGGTGAACACAGATACGCAGTATTTT. Protein product: CASSLEAGVNTDTQYF.

The CDR3 loop is CASISTGTGADTEAFF. CDR3 nucleotides: TGTGCCAGTATTTCGACAGGGACAGGGGCCGACACTGAAGCTTTCTTT. The gene calls are TRBV19 and TRBJ1-1; 10 bases are shared with TRBD1. Germline loops: CDR1 LNHDA, CDR2 SQIVND (reference sequence). The CDR3 is 16 amino acids. Trimming removed 7 bases from V and 3 bases from J; junction bases left unmatched: 11.

The V and J genes are TRBV28 and TRBJ1-5, with 11 bases lining up with TRBD1. The CDR3 has 20 amino acids. V was pared by 9 bases and J by 6 bases, with 25 bases of the junction left unmatched. Germline CDR1 MDHEN, CDR2 SYDVKM. The CDR3 sequence: CASCRPPTGTGGLKCQPQHF. CDR3 DNA sequence: TGTGCCAGTTGTCGCCCCCCAACCGGGACAGGGGGATTGAAGTGTCAGCCCCAGCATTTT.

The V call is TRBV5-6, the J call TRBJ2-7; a possible D gene is TRBD1 (6 bases). The CDR3 consists of 13 residues. CDR1 is SGHDT and CDR2 is YYEEEE in the germline V gene. V lost 3 bases to trimming and J lost 2 bases, with 9 bases between them. CDR3 amino acids: CASSWTATYEQYF. The CDR3 bases are TGTGCCAGCAGCTGGACAGCAACCTACGAGCAGTACTTC.

The rearrangement links TRBV12-1 to TRBJ1-5; the table's D gene call, TRBD1, was not cross checked with the DNA. TRBV12-1 is designated a pseudogene. CDR3 length: 16 amino acids. This CDR3 is CASSKCTGPLDQPQHF. CDR3 bases: TGTGCCAGCAGCAAATGTACAGGGCCCCTTGATCAGCCCCAGCATTTT.

V gene TRBV10-3 combines with J gene TRBJ2-1; 9 nucleotides match TRBD2. Looked up from germline, CDR1 is ENHRY and CDR2 is SYGVKD. The V gene end was trimmed by 8 bases and the J gene end by 13 bases; junction bases not matched to a gene: 15. This CDR3 contains 14 residues. The CDR3 nucleotides are TGTGCCATCCTTAGCGGGAGAGCTCTGGAGGAACAGTTCTTC. It codes for CAILSGRALEEQFF.

Only one count was recorded for this clone. V gene TRBV6-5 combines with J gene TRBJ2-1; D may be TRBD2 (5 bases). V lost 2 bases and J lost 2, with 10 bases in between. CDR1 MNHEY and CDR2 SVGAGI come from the germline V gene. This CDR3 region has 15 residues. The CDR3 bases are TGTGCCAGCAGTTACGTCAGCGGCCCCTACAATGAGCAGTTCTTC. Protein sequence: CASSYVSGPYNEQFF.